These T cell receptor beta chains were read from a single sample in a study of blood T cell repertoires in COVID-19. TCRdb's table, derived via immunoSEQ multiplex PCR, lists solely in-frame clones and lacks some. The repertoire consists of around 150,000 clones, with 70% to 85% occurring once and the leading ten covering 6.5% to 9%. Material for sequencing was peripheral blood. The source is a woman in her thirties or forties with COVID-19, enrolled during active disease. The CDR3 runs from the conserved cysteine through the conserved F or W. A D gene is named only where the DNA matches it firmly. Where a row states a size, it is once, few, many or the class of an expanded clone; other rows omit it.

d_call j_call clone_size v_call cdr3_aa cdr3_nt
- TRBJ2-1 - TRBV28 CASSSPSAGSSYNEQFF TGTGCCAGCAGTTCACCCTCCGCGGGAAGCTCCTACAATGAGCAGTTCTTC
- TRBJ2-3 few TRBV6-5 CASSFYTDTQYF TGTGCCAGCAGTTTTTACACAGATACGCAGTATTTT
- TRBJ1-6 - TRBV6-6 CASSYSRTEPLHF TGTGCCAGCAGTTACTCGCGGACTGAACCCCTCCACTTT
TRBD1 TRBJ1-3 - TRBV18 CASSSGQGWRGSGNTIYF TGTGCCAGCTCTTCTGGACAGGGATGGCGTGGCTCTGGAAACACCATATATTTT
TRBD1 TRBJ1-2 - TRBV28 CASAPVGRTGAIGYTF TGTGCCAGCGCGCCGGTGGGACGGACAGGGGCGATCGGCTACACCTTC
- TRBJ2-2 - TRBV3-1/TRBV3-2 CASSFGRGDTGELFF TGTGCCAGCAGCTTTGGCAGGGGCGACACCGGGGAGCTGTTTTTT
TRBD2 TRBJ2-3 - TRBV7-6 CASSLGPAGSTDTQYF TGTGCCAGCAGCTTAGGTCCAGCGGGATCCACAGATACGCAGTATTTT
- TRBJ2-1 - TRBV3-1/TRBV3-2 CASSQNSANEQFF TGTGCCAGCAGCCAAAATAGCGCCAATGAGCAGTTCTTC
TRBD1 TRBJ1-4 - TRBV28 CASRRHGQGAQDEKLFF TGTGCCAGCAGGCGTCACGGACAGGGGGCGCAGGATGAAAAACTGTTTTTT
- TRBJ1-5 - TRBV19 CASTRGAGQSNQPQHF TGTGCCAGTACCCGGGGGGCGGGCCAGAGCAATCAGCCCCAGCATTTT
- TRBJ2-1 - TRBV5-6 CASSSPASRASLEYNEQFF TGTGCCAGCAGCTCACCGGCAAGCAGGGCGTCCCTAGAGTACAATGAGCAGTTCTTC
TRBD1 TRBJ1-1 - TRBV4-1 CASSQEGGRDGAEAFF TGCGCCAGCAGCCAAGAAGGGGGCAGGGATGGGGCTGAAGCTTTCTTT
- TRBJ1-1 - TRBV28 CASGKTRLNTEAFF TGTGCCAGCGGAAAGACAAGGCTGAACACTGAAGCTTTCTTT
TRBD1 TRBJ2-1 - TRBV6-5 CASSFVGTGTTDEQFF TGTGCCAGCAGTTTTGTGGGGACAGGCACGACCGATGAGCAGTTCTTC
- TRBJ1-1 - TRBV18 CASSPLDSLNTEAFF TGTGCCAGCTCACCCTTGGACAGTCTGAACACTGAAGCTTTCTTT
- TRBJ1-2 once TRBV19 CASSPRAGYGYTF TGTGCCAGTAGTCCCCGTGCCGGCTATGGCTACACCTTC
- TRBJ1-2 few TRBV29-1 CSAVLQDNYGYTF TGCAGCGCCGTCCTCCAGGATAACTATGGCTACACCTTC
- TRBJ2-2 many TRBV2 CASSEAGHQDTGELFF TGTGCCAGCAGTGAAGCGGGACACCAAGACACCGGGGAGCTGTTTTTT
TRBD2 TRBJ2-3 - TRBV2 CASSGPGRASTDTQYF TGTGCCAGCAGTGGACCCGGGAGGGCGAGTACAGATACGCAGTATTTT
- TRBJ2-7 - TRBV10-3 CAISELSYYEQYF TGTGCCATCAGTGAGTTGTCCTACTACGAGCAGTACTTC
- TRBJ1-1 - TRBV14 CASSLAGMNTEAFF TGTGCCAGCAGCCTAGCAGGGATGAACACTGAAGCTTTCTTT
- TRBJ2-5 - TRBV5-5 CASSPSPRGAETQYF TGTGCCAGCAGCCCCTCCCCCCGGGGGGCAGAGACCCAGTACTTC
- TRBJ2-4 - TRBV18 CASSPPTGFSKNIQYF TGTGCCAGCTCACCACCTACCGGGTTCTCCAAAAACATTCAGTACTTC
TRBD2 TRBJ2-3 - TRBV4-2 CASSQVASGSSTTDTQYF TGTGCCAGCAGCCAAGTCGCTAGCGGATCGAGTACCACAGATACGCAGTATTTT
- TRBJ1-6 - TRBV27 CASSPRWATNSPLHF TGTGCCAGCAGTCCCCGCTGGGCGACTAATTCACCCCTCCACTTT
- TRBJ1-2 - TRBV19 CASSIEGAAGYTF TGTGCCAGTAGTATAGAAGGGGCTGCCGGCTACACCTTC
- TRBJ2-7 few TRBV5-6 CASSLLRWEDRYEQYF TGTGCCAGCAGCTTGTTAAGGTGGGAGGACCGCTACGAGCAGTACTTC
TRBD2 TRBJ2-1 - TRBV15 CATSRTSGGRDEQFF TGTGCCACCAGCAGGACTAGCGGGGGACGGGATGAGCAGTTCTTC
TRBD1 TRBJ2-2 - TRBV29-1 CSVGQGHTGELFF TGCAGCGTTGGACAGGGTCACACCGGGGAGCTGTTTTTT
TRBD2 TRBJ2-1 - TRBV4-1 CASSQVQPTSGRGSEQFF TGCGCCAGCAGCCAAGTTCAACCGACTAGCGGGAGGGGGAGTGAGCAGTTCTTC
TRBD1 TRBJ2-1 - TRBV27 CAKQVGQGASDEQFF TGTGCCAAACAGGTGGGGCAGGGGGCTTCTGATGAGCAGTTCTTC
- TRBJ1-3 - TRBV4-1 CASSQAGLSGNTIYF TGCGCCAGCAGCCAAGCCGGTCTTTCTGGAAACACCATATATTTT
- TRBJ1-2 - TRBV7-8 CASSNTRGNGYTF TGTGCCAGCAGCAATACCCGGGGGAATGGCTACACCTTC
TRBD2 TRBJ2-5 - TRBV9 CASSVEGTSGETQYF TGTGCCAGCAGCGTAGAAGGGACTAGCGGGGAGACCCAGTACTTC
TRBD1 TRBJ2-2 - TRBV2 CASIGQGWNGELFF TGTGCCAGTATCGGACAGGGCTGGAACGGGGAGCTGTTTTTT
- TRBJ1-1 - TRBV5-1 CASSLGPAGQNTEAFF TGCGCCAGCAGCTTGGGACCCGCAGGCCAGAACACTGAAGCTTTCTTT
TRBD1 TRBJ2-3 - TRBV15 CATSPNPGQVTDTQYF TGTGCCACCAGCCCAAACCCGGGACAGGTGACAGATACGCAGTATTTT
TRBD2 TRBJ2-2 - TRBV3-1/TRBV3-2 CASSRASGGGSGELFF TGTGCCAGCAGCCGTGCTAGCGGGGGGGGTTCCGGGGAGCTGTTTTTT
- TRBJ2-3 - TRBV7-9 CASSLWPDTQYF TGTGCCAGCAGCTTATGGCCAGATACGCAGTATTTT
TRBD2 TRBJ2-1 - TRBV7-6 CASSLPRTSGSSYNEQFF TGTGCCAGCAGCTTACCGAGGACTAGCGGGAGCTCCTACAATGAGCAGTTCTTC
TRBD2 TRBJ2-3 - TRBV4-2 CASSPSAFASGNTQYF TGTGCCAGCAGCCCTTCCGCTTTTGCTAGCGGAAATACGCAGTATTTT
TRBD2 TRBJ2-2 - TRBV9 CASSVVALAGGELFF TGTGCCAGCAGCGTAGTAGCACTAGCGGGAGGGGAGCTGTTTTTT
TRBD2 TRBJ2-2 - TRBV19 CASSIELAGGPGTGELFF TGTGCCAGTAGTATCGAACTAGCGGGGGGGCCCGGGACCGGGGAGCTGTTTTTT
TRBD2 TRBJ2-3 - TRBV30 CAWSKLAGSTDTQYF TGTGCCTGGAGTAAACTAGCGGGGAGCACAGATACGCAGTATTTT
- TRBJ1-2 - TRBV6-6 CASSPSDYGYTF TGTGCCAGCAGTCCCTCAGACTATGGCTACACCTTC
TRBD2 TRBJ2-1 once TRBV5-5 CASSLPPTSGRQSHNEQFF TGTGCCAGCAGCTTACCCCCGACTAGCGGGAGGCAATCTCACAATGAGCAGTTCTTC
TRBD1 TRBJ2-3 - TRBV11-2 CASGTTGTVDTQYF TGTGCCAGCGGAACTACCGGGACAGTCGATACGCAGTATTTT
- TRBJ1-3 - TRBV2 CASTRGNSGNTIYF TGTGCCAGCACGCGCGGAAACTCTGGAAACACCATATATTTT
- TRBJ1-1 - TRBV9 CASSGGMNTEAFF TGTGCCAGCTCCGGGGGGATGAACACTGAAGCTTTCTTT
- TRBJ1-5 - TRBV19 CASEGGNQPQHF TGTGCCAGTGAGGGGGGCAATCAGCCCCAGCATTTT
- TRBJ1-1 few TRBV10-2 CASSGSGTVNTEAFF TGCGCCAGCAGTGGGTCCGGGACTGTGAACACTGAAGCTTTCTTT
TRBD1 TRBJ2-7 - TRBV2 CASRDRDRLYEQYF TGTGCCAGCAGAGATAGGGACAGGCTCTACGAGCAGTACTTC
TRBD2 TRBJ2-5 - TRBV25-1 CASSEYSGGETQYF TGTGCCAGCAGTGAATATTCGGGGGGAGAGACCCAGTACTTC
- TRBJ2-5 - TRBV5-4 CASSSDSMMGTQYF TGTGCCAGCAGCTCCGACTCAATGATGGGGACCCAGTACTTC
- TRBJ2-3 - TRBV9 CASSGITDTQYF TGTGCCAGCAGCGGTATCACAGATACGCAGTATTTT
- TRBJ2-7 - TRBV5-1 CASSGTTYEQYF TGCGCCAGCAGCGGGACAACCTACGAGCAGTACTTC
- TRBJ2-1 - TRBV6-4 CASSEVAGRDNEQFF TGTGCCAGCAGTGAGGTCGCGGGAAGGGACAATGAGCAGTTCTTC